What follows is one T cell receptor beta chain and its context. The target antigen is unknown. These data come from a study of T-cell memory formation after mild COVID-19. Study-level background: Largely, the TCR clusters proved donor specific. Study conclusions and caveats: Within pre-infection memory, some responding clones were found, suggesting cross-reactive memory joined. Second-wave clones reaching peak frequency on day 37 lacked confirmed SARS-CoV-2 specificity. Clones that contracted from day 15 to 85 had balanced CD4/CD8; later expanders were CD4+ biased.

The CDR3 spans 13 residues. With 5 bases removed from V and 3 bases from J, the gap between germline ends came to 7 bases. Each CDR3 protein gets one entry after TCRdb re-called the 5' RACE reads with MiXCR. This table has 350,000 to 450,000 distinct CDR3 sequences, over 25% appearing once. The gene calls are TRBV12-3 or TRBV12-4 and TRBJ2-2; no definite D call. The material sequenced was PBMCs or a T cell subset sorted from them (not recorded which). This sequence was found in an adult woman who had mild COVID-19 (a few samples of this study predate the infection). Cell type and time point are not known. The CDR3 coding sequence is TGTGCCAGCAGTGTCCGGGACACCGGGGAGCTGTTTTTT. Its translation is CASSVRDTGELFF.